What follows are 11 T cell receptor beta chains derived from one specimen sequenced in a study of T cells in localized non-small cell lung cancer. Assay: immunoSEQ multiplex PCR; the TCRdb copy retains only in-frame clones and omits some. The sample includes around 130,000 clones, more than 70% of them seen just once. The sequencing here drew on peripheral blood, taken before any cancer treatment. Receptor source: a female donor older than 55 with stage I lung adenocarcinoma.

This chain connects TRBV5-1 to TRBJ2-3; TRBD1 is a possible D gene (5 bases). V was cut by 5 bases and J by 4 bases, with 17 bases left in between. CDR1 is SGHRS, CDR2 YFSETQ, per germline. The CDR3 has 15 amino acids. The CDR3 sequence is CASRPGPQGADTQYF. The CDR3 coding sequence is TGCGCCAGCAGGCCCGGGCCCCAAGGGGCAGATACGCAGTATTTT.

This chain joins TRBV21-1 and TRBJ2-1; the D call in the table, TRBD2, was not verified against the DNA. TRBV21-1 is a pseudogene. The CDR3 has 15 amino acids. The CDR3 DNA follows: TGTGCCAGCAGCAATAGCGGGATCTCCTACAATGAGCAGTTCTTC. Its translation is CASSNSGISYNEQFF.

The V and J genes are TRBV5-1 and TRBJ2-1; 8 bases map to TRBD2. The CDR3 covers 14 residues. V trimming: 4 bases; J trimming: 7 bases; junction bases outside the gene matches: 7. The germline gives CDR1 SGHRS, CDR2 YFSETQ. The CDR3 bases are TGCGCCAGCAGCGGGTCGGGAGGGGTGAATGAGCAGTTCTTC. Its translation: CASSGSGGVNEQFF.

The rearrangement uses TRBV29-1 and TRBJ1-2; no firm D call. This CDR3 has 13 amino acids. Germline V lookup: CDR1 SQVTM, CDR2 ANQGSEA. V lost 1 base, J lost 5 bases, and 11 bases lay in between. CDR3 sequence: CSVEVPGPYGYTF. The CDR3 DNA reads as TGCAGCGTTGAAGTGCCAGGACCTTATGGCTACACCTTC.

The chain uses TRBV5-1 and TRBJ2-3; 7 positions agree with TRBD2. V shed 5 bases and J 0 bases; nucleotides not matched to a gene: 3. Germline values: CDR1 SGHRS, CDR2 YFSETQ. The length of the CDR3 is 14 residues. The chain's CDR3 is CASRTSPSTDTQYF. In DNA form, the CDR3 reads TGCGCCAGCAGGACTAGCCCTAGCACAGATACGCAGTATTTT.

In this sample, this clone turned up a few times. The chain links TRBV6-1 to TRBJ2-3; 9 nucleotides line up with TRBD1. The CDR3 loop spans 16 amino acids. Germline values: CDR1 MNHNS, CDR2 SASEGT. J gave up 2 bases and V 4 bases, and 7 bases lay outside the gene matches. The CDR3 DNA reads TGTGCCAGCAGTGCCACCGGGACAGGGTACACAGATACGCAGTATTTT. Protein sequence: CASSATGTGYTDTQYF.

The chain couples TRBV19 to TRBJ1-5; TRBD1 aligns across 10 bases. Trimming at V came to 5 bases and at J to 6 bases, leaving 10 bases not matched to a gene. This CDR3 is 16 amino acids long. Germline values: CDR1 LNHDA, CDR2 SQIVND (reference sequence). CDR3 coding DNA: TGTGCCAGTAGTCCTCGGGACAGGGGAATGGGTCAGCCCCAGCATTTT. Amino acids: CASSPRDRGMGQPQHF.

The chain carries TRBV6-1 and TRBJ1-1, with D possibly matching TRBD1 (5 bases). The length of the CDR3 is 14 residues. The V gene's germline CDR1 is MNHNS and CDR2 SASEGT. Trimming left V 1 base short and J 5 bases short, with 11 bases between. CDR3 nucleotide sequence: TGTGCCAGCAGTGAAGACTTGACAGTTACTGAAGCTTTCTTT. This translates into CASSEDLTVTEAFF.

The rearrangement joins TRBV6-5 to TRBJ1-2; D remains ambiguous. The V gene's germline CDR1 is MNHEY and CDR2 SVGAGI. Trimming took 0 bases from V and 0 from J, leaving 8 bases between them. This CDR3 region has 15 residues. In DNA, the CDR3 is TGTGCCAGCAGTTACTCCGAGGTTACTAACTATGGCTACACCTTC. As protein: CASSYSEVTNYGYTF.

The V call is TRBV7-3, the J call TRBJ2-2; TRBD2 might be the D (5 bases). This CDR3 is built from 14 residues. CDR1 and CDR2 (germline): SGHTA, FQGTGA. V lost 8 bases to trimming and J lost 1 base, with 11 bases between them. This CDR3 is CASGPRENTGELFF. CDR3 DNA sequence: TGTGCCAGCGGCCCCCGGGAGAACACCGGGGAGCTGTTTTTT.

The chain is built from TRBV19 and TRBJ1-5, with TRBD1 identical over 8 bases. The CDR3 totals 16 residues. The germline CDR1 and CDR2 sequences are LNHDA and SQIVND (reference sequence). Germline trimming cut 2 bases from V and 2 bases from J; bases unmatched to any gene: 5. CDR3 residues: CASSIHLGQGNQPQHF. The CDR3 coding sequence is TGTGCCAGTAGTATACATCTGGGACAGGGCAATCAGCCCCAGCATTTT. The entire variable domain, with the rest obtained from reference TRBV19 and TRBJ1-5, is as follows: DGGITQSPKYLFRKEGQNVTLSCEQNLNHDAMYWYRQDPGQGLRLIYYSQIVNDFQKGDIAEGYSVSREKKESFPLTVTSAQKNPTAFYLCASSIHLGQGNQPQHFGDGTRLSIL.